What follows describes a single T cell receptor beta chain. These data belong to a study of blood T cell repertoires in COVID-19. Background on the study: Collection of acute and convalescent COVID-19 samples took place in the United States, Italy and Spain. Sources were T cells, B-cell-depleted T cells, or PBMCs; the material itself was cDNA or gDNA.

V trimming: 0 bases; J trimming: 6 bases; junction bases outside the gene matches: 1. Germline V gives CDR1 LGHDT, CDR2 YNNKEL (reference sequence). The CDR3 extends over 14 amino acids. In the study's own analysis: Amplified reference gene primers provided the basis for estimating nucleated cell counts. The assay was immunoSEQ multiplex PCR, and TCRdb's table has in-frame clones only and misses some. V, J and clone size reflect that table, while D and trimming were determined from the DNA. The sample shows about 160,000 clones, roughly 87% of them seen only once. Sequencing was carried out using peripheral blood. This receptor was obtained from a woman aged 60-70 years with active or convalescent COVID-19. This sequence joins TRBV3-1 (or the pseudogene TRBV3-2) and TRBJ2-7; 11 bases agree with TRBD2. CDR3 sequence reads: CASSQEGTSGEQYF. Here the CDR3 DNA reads TGTGCCAGCAGCCAAGAAGGGACTAGCGGCGAGCAGTACTTC.